The 14 T cell receptor beta chains given below trace back to one sample, sequenced in a study of blood T cell repertoires in COVID-19. Clones were read by immunoSEQ multiplex PCR, and TCRdb kept only the in-frame ones, dropping some. This repertoire shows 200,000 to 300,000 clones, approximately 80% found once; its top ten account for more than 6%. Sequencing was done on a sample of peripheral blood. These receptors were obtained from a woman aged 55-69 years with active or convalescent COVID-19.

The chain employs TRBV15 and TRBJ2-7; TRBD2 aligns across 7 bases. V was pared by 1 base and J by 2 bases, with 2 bases of the junction left unmatched. Germline-derived CDR1 and CDR2 are LNHNV and YYDKDF (reference sequence). CDR3 size: 14 residues. The CDR3 is CATSRGGGAYEQYF. The CDR3 DNA reads TGTGCCACCAGCAGAGGCGGGGGTGCCTACGAGCAGTACTTC.

This clone was found a few times. The chain joins TRBV29-1 to TRBJ2-1; possibly TRBD1 for D (6 bases). Germline V lookup: CDR1 SQVTM, CDR2 ANQGSEA. The CDR3 contains 15 residues. V lost 7 bases to trimming and J lost 9 bases, with 25 bases between them. The CDR3 DNA reads TGCAGCGCCCTCGACAGGCCCTCGGGCTTTGGTGAGCAGTTCTTC. This gives the protein CSALDRPSGFGEQFF.

J is TRBJ2-3 and V is TRBV10-3, with 10 positions matching TRBD2. This CDR3 spans 19 amino acids. With 0 bases clipped from V and 3 bases from J, the junction kept 12 bases outside the gene matches. Germline CDR1 is ENHRY and CDR2 is SYGVKD. The CDR3 DNA sequence: TGTGCCATCAGTGAGTCGAACAGTCTAGCGGGAGTGGCGACAGATACGCAGTATTTT. Its protein is CAISESNSLAGVATDTQYF.

The chain has TRBV6-5 and TRBJ2-7; 7 bases match TRBD2. This CDR3 spans 15 amino acids. The germline gives CDR1 MNHEY, CDR2 SVGAGI. V lost 2 bases, J lost 0 bases, and 4 bases stayed unmatched. The CDR3 DNA sequence: TGTGCCAGCAGTTACGGGTCGGGGGGCTCCTACGAGCAGTACGTC. It yields the protein CASSYGSGGSYEQYV.

The rearrangement joins TRBV4-2 to TRBJ2-3; 8 bases are shared with TRBD2. This CDR3 has 16 amino acids. Germline CDR1 and CDR2: LGHNA and YNFKEQ. With 4 bases clipped from V and 1 base from J, the junction kept 7 bases outside the gene matches. Here the CDR3 DNA reads TGTGCCAGCAGCCGCTCCGGGCGGGGGGGCACAGATACGCAGTATTTT. Encoded protein: CASSRSGRGGTDTQYF.

The J gene is TRBJ2-3, the V gene TRBV28; 14 nucleotides match TRBD2. This CDR3 contains 18 residues. The V gene end was trimmed by 5 bases and the J gene end by 0 bases; junction bases not matched to a gene: 7. CDR1 and CDR2 (germline): MDHEN, SYDVKM. The CDR3 region has the DNA TGTGCCAGCAGTCCCCAAGGACTAGCGGGGGGTAGCACAGATACGCAGTATTTT. Protein sequence: CASSPQGLAGGSTDTQYF.

The V and J genes are TRBV18 and TRBJ2-7, with D maybe TRBD1 (5 bases). This CDR3 has 13 residues. Trimming removed 3 bases from V and 7 bases from J, with 13 bases in between. The germline CDR1 and CDR2 sequences are KGHSH and LQKENI. The CDR3 sequence: CASSPPLKGEQYF. CDR3 nucleotides: TGTGCCAGCTCACCGCCGCTGAAGGGGGAGCAGTACTTC.

The genes are TRBV4-1 and TRBJ2-7; 9 bases map to TRBD2. Germline CDR1 MGHRA, CDR2 YSYEKL. Trimming removed 1 base from V and 3 bases from J; junction bases left unmatched: 4. The CDR3 covers 15 residues. CDR3 DNA sequence: TGCGCCAGCAGCCAAGTAGCGGGAGAGCGCTACGAGCAGTACTTC. This sequence encodes CASSQVAGERYEQYF.

This clone appeared a few times. J is TRBJ1-6 and V is TRBV5-4; D uncertain. This CDR3 has 12 amino acids. In germline, CDR1 is SGHNT, CDR2 YYREEE (reference sequence). Trimming cost V 3 bases and J 8 bases, with 6 bases left between them. Here the CDR3 reads CASSSGYSPLHF. Here the CDR3 DNA reads TGTGCCAGCAGCTCGGGTTATTCACCCCTCCACTTT.

This chain links TRBV4-1 with TRBJ2-1; 9 positions agree with TRBD2. The V gene end was trimmed by 0 bases and the J gene end by 7 bases; junction bases not matched to a gene: 7. The germline V gene has CDR1 MGHRA and CDR2 YSYEKL. This CDR3 region has 16 residues. The CDR3 here is CASSQEGGRESNEQFF. In DNA, the CDR3 is TGCGCCAGCAGCCAAGAAGGCGGGAGGGAATCGAATGAGCAGTTCTTC.

The CDR3 DNA follows: TGTGCCAGCAGCCAAACCCTTAACATCCGGACAGAACCCTATGGCTACACCTTC. This sequence encodes CASSQTLNIRTEPYGYTF. V and J are TRBV3-1 (or the pseudogene TRBV3-2) and TRBJ1-2, with D possibly being TRBD1 (6 bases). V was trimmed by 2 bases and J by 4 bases, leaving 23 bases between them. The CDR3 has 18 amino acids. Germline CDR1 and CDR2: LGHDT and YNNKEL (reference sequence).

The V gene is TRBV3-1 (or the pseudogene TRBV3-2), the J gene TRBJ2-7, with 7 bases aligning to TRBD1. V gave up 0 bases and J gave up 2 bases; unmatched junction bases: 4. CDR3 length: 15 amino acids. Germline assignment: CDR1 LGHDT and CDR2 YNNKEL (reference sequence). CDR3 amino acids: CASSQEGTVPYEQYF. CDR3 coding DNA: TGTGCCAGCAGCCAAGAGGGGACAGTCCCCTACGAGCAGTACTTC.

The chain employs TRBV9 and TRBJ1-6, with 10 positions matching TRBD1. After removal of 0 bases from V and 10 bases from J, the junction contained 4 bases not matched to a gene. The germline CDR1 and CDR2 sequences are SGDLS and YYNGEE. The CDR3 length is 15 residues. DNA of the CDR3: TGTGCCAGCAGCGTAGAGGGGACAGGGGAATCACCCCTCCACTTT. Its translation: CASSVEGTGESPLHF.

The count of this clone is one. V is TRBV28 and J is TRBJ1-2; 8 bases align to TRBD1. Germline V CDR1 and CDR2: MDHEN, SYDVKM. V was clipped by 6 bases and J by 5 bases; unmatched bases: 11. This CDR3 has 15 residues. The CDR3 loop reads CASSVTAGGRYGYTF. CDR3 nucleotide sequence: TGTGCCAGCAGCGTAACCGCAGGGGGCAGGTATGGCTACACCTTC.